This TCR beta chain derives from a study of CD8 T cells in ankylosing spondylitis. Regarding the study as a whole: It appeared that ankylosing spondylitis blood was characterized by a TCR beta motif of fewer than 10 highly homologous variants.

Making the TCR beta libraries involved quantitative 5'-RACE with molecular barcodes. TCRdb reanalysed the 5' RACE reads using MiXCR and keeps one entry per CDR3 protein. The sample lists under 300,000 distinct CDR3 sequences; roughly 18% were seen once. CDR1 is SGDLS and CDR2 is YYNGEE in the germline V gene. V gave up 3 bases and J gave up 10 bases; unmatched junction bases: 17. CDR3 length: 17 residues. As to this clonotype: Its antigen is unknown.

The receptor was isolated from a male donor with ankylosing spondylitis or in good health (not recorded which). Sequenced material: blood, either unsorted or a sorted T cell fraction (not recorded which). The V and J genes are TRBV9 and TRBJ2-1, with 9 positions matching TRBD2. The CDR3 spells CASSGPGVIAGDTEQFF. CDR3 DNA sequence: TGTGCCAGCAGCGGTCCAGGGGTAATAGCGGGAGATACGGAGCAGTTCTTC.